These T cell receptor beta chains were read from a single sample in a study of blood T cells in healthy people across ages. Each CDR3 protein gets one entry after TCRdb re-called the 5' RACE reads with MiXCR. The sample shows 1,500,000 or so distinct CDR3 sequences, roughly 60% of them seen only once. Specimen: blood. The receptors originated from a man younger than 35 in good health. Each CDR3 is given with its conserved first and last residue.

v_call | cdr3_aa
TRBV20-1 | CSARPITGTGGADTQYF
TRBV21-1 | CASSKERGLAGEEQFF
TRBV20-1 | CSAQDSLKDVQFF
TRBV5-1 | CASSLESGQGAGELFF
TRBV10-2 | CASKAINIQGGPYEQYF
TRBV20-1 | CSARDAGLAGSGEQFF
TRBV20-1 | CSATIGPRRPYNEQFF
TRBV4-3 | CASSQDLNSLAKNIQYF
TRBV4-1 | CASSQEHSTYEQYF
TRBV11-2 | CASSYDKIREKLFF
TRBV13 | CASSSGLAGGGPYEQYF
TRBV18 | CASSPNQETQYF
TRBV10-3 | CAISEALGASYTDTQYF
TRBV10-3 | CAISSSKYNEQFF
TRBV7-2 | CASSSSLAEAEETQYF
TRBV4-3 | CASSQDRQPSYNEQFF
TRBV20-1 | CSGLTANALITDTQYF
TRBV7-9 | CASSSPTRLSYNEQFF
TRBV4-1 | CASSTGLAGHEQFF
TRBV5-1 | CASSLEGTSGTHNEQFF
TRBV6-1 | CASSEIQSFSGNTIYF
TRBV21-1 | CASSRKEQDRDPSYEQYF
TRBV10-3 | CAISGSGSEQFF
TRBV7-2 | CASSREAHLYEQYF
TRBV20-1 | CSARSFIQGGNQPQHF
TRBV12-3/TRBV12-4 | CASIRGGDGYTF
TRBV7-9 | CASSLTPLRDTQYF
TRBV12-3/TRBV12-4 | CASSWTGGTQYF
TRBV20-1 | CSALTAGRQWNEQFF
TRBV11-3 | CASSLVGAGRGTGELFF
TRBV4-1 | CASSQASVPRRAYEQYF
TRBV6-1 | CASSEVSGENSPLHF
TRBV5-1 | CASSLEQGLFYEQYF
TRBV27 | CASSSPRGRNEQFF
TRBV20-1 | CSARVTRTGIYGYTF
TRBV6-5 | CASSYARPGQGNNEQYF
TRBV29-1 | CSAAWLNTEAFF
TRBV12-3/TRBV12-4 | CASSLLAGPYNEQFF
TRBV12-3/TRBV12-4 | CASITDRGAEQFF
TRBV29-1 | CSVAHSGSYNEQYF
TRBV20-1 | CSASGRPDTQYF
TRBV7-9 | CASSLVKGPHTYNEQYF
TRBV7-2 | CASSLVLGGAANEQFF
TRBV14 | CASSQELALNDEQYF
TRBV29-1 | CSAGQGTETQYF
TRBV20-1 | CSADPGKSPTYEQYF
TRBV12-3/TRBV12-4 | CASSPSDRRETQYF
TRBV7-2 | CASSLQAEQFF
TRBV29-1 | CSVRFAAEAFF
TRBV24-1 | CATSDLEGNEQFF
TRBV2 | CASSGDYQETQYF
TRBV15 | CATSRRTGGSQDIQYF
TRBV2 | CASREAGGAETQYF